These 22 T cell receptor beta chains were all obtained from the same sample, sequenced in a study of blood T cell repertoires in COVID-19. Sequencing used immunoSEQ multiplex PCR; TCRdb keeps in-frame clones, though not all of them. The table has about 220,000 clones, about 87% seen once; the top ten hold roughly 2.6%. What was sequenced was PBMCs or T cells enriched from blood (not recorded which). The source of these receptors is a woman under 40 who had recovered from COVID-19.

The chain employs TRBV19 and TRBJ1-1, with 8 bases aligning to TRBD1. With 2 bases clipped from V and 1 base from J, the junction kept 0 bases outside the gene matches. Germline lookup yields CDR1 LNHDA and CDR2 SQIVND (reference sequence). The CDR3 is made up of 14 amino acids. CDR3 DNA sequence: TGTGCCAGTAGTATACAGGGGGCGAACACTGAAGCTTTCTTT. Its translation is CASSIQGANTEAFF.

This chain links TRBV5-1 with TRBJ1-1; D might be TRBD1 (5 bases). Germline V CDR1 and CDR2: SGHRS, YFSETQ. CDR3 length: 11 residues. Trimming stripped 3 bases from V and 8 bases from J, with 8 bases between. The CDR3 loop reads CASSSDIEAFF. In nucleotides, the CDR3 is TGCGCCAGCAGCTCGGACATAGAAGCTTTCTTT.

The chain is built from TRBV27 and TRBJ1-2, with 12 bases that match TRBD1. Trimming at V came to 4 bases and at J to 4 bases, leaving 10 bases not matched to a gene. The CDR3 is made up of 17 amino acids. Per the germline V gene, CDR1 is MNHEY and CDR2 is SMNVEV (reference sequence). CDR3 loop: CASSWGTGGSGLYGYTF. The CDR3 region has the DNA TGTGCCAGCAGTTGGGGGACAGGGGGCTCAGGTCTCTATGGCTACACCTTC.

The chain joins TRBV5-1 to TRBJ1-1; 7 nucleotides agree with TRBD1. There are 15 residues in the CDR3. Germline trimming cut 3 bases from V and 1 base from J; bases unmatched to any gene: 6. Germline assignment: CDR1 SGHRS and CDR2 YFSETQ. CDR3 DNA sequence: TGCGCCAGCAGCTGGGGGGACAGAGAGAACACTGAAGCTTTCTTT. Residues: CASSWGDRENTEAFF.

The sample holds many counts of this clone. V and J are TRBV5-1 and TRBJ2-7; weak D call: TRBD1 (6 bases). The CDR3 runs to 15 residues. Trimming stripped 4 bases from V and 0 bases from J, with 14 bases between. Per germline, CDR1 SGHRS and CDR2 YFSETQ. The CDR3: CASSRPGQSSYEQYF. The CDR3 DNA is TGCGCCAGCAGCCGACCCGGACAGAGCTCCTACGAGCAGTACTTC.

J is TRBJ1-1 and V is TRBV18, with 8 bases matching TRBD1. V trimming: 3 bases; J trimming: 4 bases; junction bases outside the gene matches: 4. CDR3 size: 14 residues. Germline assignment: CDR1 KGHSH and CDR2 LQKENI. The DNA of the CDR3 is TGTGCCAGCTCACCTACTACAGGGGGCACTGAAGCTTTCTTT. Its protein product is CASSPTTGGTEAFF.

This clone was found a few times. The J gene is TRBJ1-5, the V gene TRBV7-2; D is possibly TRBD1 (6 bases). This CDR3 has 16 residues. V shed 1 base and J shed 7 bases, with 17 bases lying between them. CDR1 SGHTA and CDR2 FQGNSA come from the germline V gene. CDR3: CASSLVGGEERQPQHF. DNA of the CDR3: TGTGCCAGCAGCTTAGTAGGGGGGGAGGAACGGCAGCCCCAGCATTTT.

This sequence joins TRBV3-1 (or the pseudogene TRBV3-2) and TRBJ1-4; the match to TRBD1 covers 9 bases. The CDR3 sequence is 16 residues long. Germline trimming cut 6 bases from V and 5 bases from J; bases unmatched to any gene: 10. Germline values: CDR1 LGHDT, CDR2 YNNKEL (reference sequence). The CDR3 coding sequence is TGTGCCAGCAGATCAATACAGGGGGCCTGGAATGAAAAACTGTTTTTT. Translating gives CASRSIQGAWNEKLFF.

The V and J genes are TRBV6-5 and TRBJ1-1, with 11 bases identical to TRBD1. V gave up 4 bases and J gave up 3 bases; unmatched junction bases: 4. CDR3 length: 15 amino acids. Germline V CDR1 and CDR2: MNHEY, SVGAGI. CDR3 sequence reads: CASSSGGQGDTEAFF. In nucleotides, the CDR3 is TGTGCCAGCAGTTCCGGGGGACAGGGGGACACTGAAGCTTTCTTT.

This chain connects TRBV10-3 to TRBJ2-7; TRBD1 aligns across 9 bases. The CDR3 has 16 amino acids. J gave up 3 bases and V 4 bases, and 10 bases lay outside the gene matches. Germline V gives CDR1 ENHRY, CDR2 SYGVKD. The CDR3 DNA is TGTGCCATCAGTGGCCAGACGGGACAGGGAGTCTACGAGCAGTACTTC. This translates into CAISGQTGQGVYEQYF.

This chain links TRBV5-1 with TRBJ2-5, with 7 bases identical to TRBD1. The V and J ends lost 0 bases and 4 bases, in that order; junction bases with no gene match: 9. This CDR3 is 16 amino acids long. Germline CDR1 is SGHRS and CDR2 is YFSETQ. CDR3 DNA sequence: TGCGCCAGCAGCTTGGTAGGCAGGGGGTACGGAGAGACCCAGTACTTC. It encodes CASSLVGRGYGETQYF.

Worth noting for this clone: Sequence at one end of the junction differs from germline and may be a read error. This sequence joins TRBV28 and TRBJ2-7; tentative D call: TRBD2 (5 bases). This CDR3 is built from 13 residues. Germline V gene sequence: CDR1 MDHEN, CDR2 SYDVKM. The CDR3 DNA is TGTGCCAGCAGTTGGACTCCCTCCCACGAGCAGTACTTC. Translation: CASSWTPSHEQYF.

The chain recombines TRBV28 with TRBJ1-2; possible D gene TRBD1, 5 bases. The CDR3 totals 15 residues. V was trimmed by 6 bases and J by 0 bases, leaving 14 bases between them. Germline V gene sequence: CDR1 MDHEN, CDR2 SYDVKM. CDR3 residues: CASSLPDSTNYGYTF. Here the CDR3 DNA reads TGTGCCAGCAGCCTCCCAGACAGTACTAACTATGGCTACACCTTC.

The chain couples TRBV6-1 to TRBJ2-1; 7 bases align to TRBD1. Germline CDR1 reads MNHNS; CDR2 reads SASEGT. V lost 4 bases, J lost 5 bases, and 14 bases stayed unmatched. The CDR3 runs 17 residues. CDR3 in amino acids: CASSGGQYWAANNEQFF. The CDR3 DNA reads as TGTGCCAGCAGTGGGGGACAGTACTGGGCCGCCAACAATGAGCAGTTCTTC.

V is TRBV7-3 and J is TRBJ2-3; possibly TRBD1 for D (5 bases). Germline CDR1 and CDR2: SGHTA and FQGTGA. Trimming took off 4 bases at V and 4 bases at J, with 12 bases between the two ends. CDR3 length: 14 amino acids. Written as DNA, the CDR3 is TGTGCCAGCAGCTCGCCGGACATTTCAGATACGCAGTATTTT. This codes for CASSSPDISDTQYF.

CDR3 bases: TGTGCCAGCAGCTTAGTAAGGACAGCGGAGACCCAGTACTTC. This translates into CASSLVRTAETQYF. The V and J genes are TRBV11-2 and TRBJ2-5, with D possibly matching TRBD1 (6 bases). The CDR3 length is 14 residues. Per germline, CDR1 SGHAT and CDR2 FQNNGV. Trimming removed 1 base at V and 5 bases at J, with 11 bases between.

CDR3 DNA: TGTGCCACCAGCAGAGATCAGGGGGCTACTAATGAAAAACTGTTTTTT. Translation: CATSRDQGATNEKLFF. The genes are TRBV15 and TRBJ1-4; TRBD1 matches at 8 bases. V shed 0 bases and J 2 bases; nucleotides not matched to a gene: 2. The V gene's germline CDR1 is LNHNV and CDR2 YYDKDF (reference sequence). The CDR3 runs 16 residues.

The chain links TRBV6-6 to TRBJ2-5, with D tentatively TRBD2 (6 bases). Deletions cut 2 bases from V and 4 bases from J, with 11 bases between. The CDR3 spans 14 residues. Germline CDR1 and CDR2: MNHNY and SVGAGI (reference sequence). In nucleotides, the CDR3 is TGTGCCAGCAGTTACGTACGGGGGTCAGAGACCCAGTACTTC. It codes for CASSYVRGSETQYF.

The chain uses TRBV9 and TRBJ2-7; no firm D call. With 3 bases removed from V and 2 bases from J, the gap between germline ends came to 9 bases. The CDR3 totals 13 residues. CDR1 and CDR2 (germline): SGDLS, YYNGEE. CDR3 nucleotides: TGTGCCAGCAGCGGTCAGGATGCCTACGAGCAGTACTTC. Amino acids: CASSGQDAYEQYF.

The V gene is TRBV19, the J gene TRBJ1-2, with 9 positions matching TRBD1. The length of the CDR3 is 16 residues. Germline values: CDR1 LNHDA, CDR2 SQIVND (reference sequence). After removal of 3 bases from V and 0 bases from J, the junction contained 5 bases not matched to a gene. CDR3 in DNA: TGTGCCAGTAGTATCGGACAGGGGCAAGCTAACTATGGCTACACCTTC. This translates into CASSIGQGQANYGYTF.

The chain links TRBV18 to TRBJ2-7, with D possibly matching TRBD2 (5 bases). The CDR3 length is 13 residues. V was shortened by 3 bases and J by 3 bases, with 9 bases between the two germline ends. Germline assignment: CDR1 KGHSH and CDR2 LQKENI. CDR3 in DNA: TGTGCCAGCTCACCGGAGGAGTTCTACGAGCAGTACTTC. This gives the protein CASSPEEFYEQYF.

This chain's CDR3 is CASSPPSGGEQFF. DNA of the CDR3: TGTGCCAGCAGCCCACCATCGGGGGGTGAGCAGTTCTTC. The chain couples TRBV14 to TRBJ2-1, with 7 nucleotides matching TRBD2. The germline V gene encodes CDR1 SGHDN and CDR2 FVKESK. The CDR3 covers 13 residues. V shed 4 bases, J shed 9 bases, and the junction held 6 bases outside the gene matches.